This is a list of T cell receptor beta chains from one sample in a study of STAT5B mutations in CD4+ large granular lymphocyte leukemia. Sequenced by immunoSEQ multiplex PCR; TCRdb stores in-frame clones only, minus some. The data hold about 32,000 clones, with roughly 77% observed a single time. The sample comprised CD4+ T cells from blood buffy coats. The receptors were sampled from a human donor in good health. Both conserved end residues are part of each CDR3. The D gene is left open where the match is weak. Clone size is shown for a subset of rows, as once, few, many or a class of expanded clone.

clone_size: once; d_call: TRBD2; j_call: TRBJ2-3; v_call: TRBV13; cdr3_aa: CASSLAGGQRDTQYF; cdr3_nt: TGTGCCAGCAGCTTAGCGGGGGGGCAGAGAGATACGCAGTATTTT
clone_size: .; d_call: .; j_call: TRBJ1-2; v_call: TRBV27; cdr3_aa: CASSLSRGGYGYTF; cdr3_nt: TGTGCCAGCAGTTTATCGAGAGGGGGCTATGGCTACACCTTC
clone_size: few; d_call: .; j_call: TRBJ2-7; v_call: TRBV10-3; cdr3_aa: CAIKGESYEQYF; cdr3_nt: TGTGCCATCAAGGGAGAGTCCTACGAGCAGTACTTC
clone_size: .; d_call: TRBD1; j_call: TRBJ2-7; v_call: TRBV6-5; cdr3_aa: CASRVGQGSYEQYF; cdr3_nt: TGTGCCAGCAGAGTGGGACAGGGCTCCTACGAGCAGTACTTC
clone_size: .; d_call: .; j_call: TRBJ2-6; v_call: TRBV21-1; cdr3_aa: CASSRTEGGSGANVLTF; cdr3_nt: TGTGCCAGCTCCCGGACTGAAGGGGGCTCTGGGGCCAACGTCCTGACTTTC
clone_size: .; d_call: .; j_call: TRBJ2-1; v_call: TRBV11-3; cdr3_aa: CASSPRAGVGNEQFF; cdr3_nt: TGTGCCAGCAGCCCCCGGGCAGGGGTAGGCAATGAGCAGTTCTTC
clone_size: .; d_call: .; j_call: TRBJ1-2; v_call: TRBV10-3; cdr3_aa: CAISSSQVDDYTF; cdr3_nt: TGTGCCATCAGTTCAAGTCAGGTCGATGACTACACCTTC
clone_size: few; d_call: TRBD1; j_call: TRBJ1-5; v_call: TRBV19; cdr3_aa: CASSGRQGGRNQPQHF; cdr3_nt: TGTGCCAGTAGTGGTCGACAGGGCGGGCGCAATCAGCCCCAGCATTTT
clone_size: .; d_call: .; j_call: TRBJ1-2; v_call: TRBV5-4; cdr3_aa: CASSPGDRVYGYTF; cdr3_nt: TGTGCCAGCAGCCCCGGGGACCGAGTATATGGCTACACCTTC
clone_size: .; d_call: .; j_call: TRBJ2-7; v_call: TRBV5-8; cdr3_aa: CASSLLGGPGYEQYF; cdr3_nt: TGTGCCAGCAGCTTGCTGGGGGGCCCGGGATACGAGCAGTACTTC
clone_size: .; d_call: TRBD2; j_call: TRBJ2-2; v_call: TRBV10-1; cdr3_aa: CASRTSDGELFF; cdr3_nt: TGCGCCAGCAGGACTAGCGACGGGGAGCTGTTTTTT
clone_size: few; d_call: .; j_call: TRBJ1-4; v_call: TRBV15; cdr3_aa: CATSRVAATNEKLFF; cdr3_nt: TGTGCCACCAGCAGAGTAGCAGCAACTAATGAAAAACTGTTTTTT
clone_size: .; d_call: .; j_call: TRBJ2-3; v_call: TRBV6-5; cdr3_aa: CASRRGAGTDTQYF; cdr3_nt: TGTGCCAGCAGACGGGGGGCCGGCACAGATACGCAGTATTTT
clone_size: .; d_call: TRBD2; j_call: TRBJ2-1; v_call: TRBV9; cdr3_aa: CASSVVAGVGGEQFF; cdr3_nt: TGTGCCAGCAGCGTAGTTGCGGGGGTCGGCGGTGAGCAGTTCTTC
clone_size: .; d_call: TRBD1; j_call: TRBJ1-1; v_call: TRBV6-5; cdr3_aa: CASRNQQGITEAFF; cdr3_nt: TGTGCCAGCAGGAACCAACAGGGGATCACTGAAGCTTTCTTT
clone_size: few; d_call: TRBD1; j_call: TRBJ1-6; v_call: TRBV5-1; cdr3_aa: CASSLGTGDNSPLHF; cdr3_nt: TGCGCCAGCAGCTTGGGGACAGGGGATAATTCACCCCTCCACTTT
clone_size: .; d_call: .; j_call: TRBJ1-4; v_call: TRBV30; cdr3_aa: CAWRTTGTSEKLFF; cdr3_nt: TGTGCCTGGAGGACGACAGGAACAAGTGAAAAACTGTTTTTT
clone_size: few; d_call: .; j_call: TRBJ1-1; v_call: TRBV4-1; cdr3_aa: CASSQEGGGMMNTEAFF; cdr3_nt: TGCGCCAGCAGCCAAGAAGGCGGGGGCATGATGAACACTGAAGCTTTCTTT
clone_size: .; d_call: .; j_call: TRBJ1-1; v_call: TRBV15; cdr3_aa: CATSREAGGTEAFF; cdr3_nt: TGTGCCACCAGCAGAGAGGCCGGGGGCACTGAAGCTTTCTTT
clone_size: .; d_call: .; j_call: TRBJ1-5; v_call: TRBV7-2; cdr3_aa: CASSSGVQPQHF; cdr3_nt: TGTGCCAGCAGCTCAGGGGTGCAGCCCCAGCATTTT
clone_size: few; d_call: .; j_call: TRBJ2-5; v_call: TRBV6-6; cdr3_aa: CASSSTGETQYF; cdr3_nt: TGTGCCAGCAGTTCCACCGGGGAGACCCAGTACTTC
clone_size: .; d_call: .; j_call: TRBJ1-1; v_call: TRBV14; cdr3_aa: CASSRGNTGTEAFF; cdr3_nt: TGTGCCAGCAGCCGGGGAAATACGGGCACTGAAGCTTTCTTT
clone_size: .; d_call: .; j_call: TRBJ1-6; v_call: TRBV9; cdr3_aa: CASSPPFAVGSYNSPLHF; cdr3_nt: TGTGCCAGCAGCCCCCCGTTCGCCGTTGGCTCCTATAATTCACCCCTCCACTTT
clone_size: .; d_call: .; j_call: TRBJ2-3; v_call: TRBV7-2; cdr3_aa: CASSSVDVTDTQYF; cdr3_nt: TGTGCCAGCAGCTCAGTTGACGTCACAGATACGCAGTATTTT
clone_size: .; d_call: TRBD1; j_call: TRBJ1-4; v_call: TRBV2; cdr3_aa: CASTLQGPLGEKLFF; cdr3_nt: TGTGCCAGCACTCTACAGGGGCCTCTGGGGGAAAAACTGTTTTTT
clone_size: .; d_call: TRBD1; j_call: TRBJ2-2; v_call: TRBV11-3; cdr3_aa: CASSLGQASGELFF; cdr3_nt: TGTGCCAGCAGCCTCGGACAGGCCTCCGGGGAGCTGTTTTTT
clone_size: .; d_call: TRBD1; j_call: TRBJ1-1; v_call: TRBV29-1; cdr3_aa: CSVAPLRDRVTEAFF; cdr3_nt: TGCAGCGTTGCACCTTTACGGGACAGGGTTACTGAAGCCTTCTTT
clone_size: few; d_call: TRBD1; j_call: TRBJ1-4; v_call: TRBV7-9; cdr3_aa: CASRPDRAVDEKLFF; cdr3_nt: TGTGCCAGCAGGCCCGACAGGGCCGTCGATGAAAAACTGTTTTTT
clone_size: .; d_call: TRBD2; j_call: TRBJ2-3; v_call: TRBV7-2; cdr3_aa: CASSLAGGSTDTQYF; cdr3_nt: TGTGCCAGCAGCCTAGCGGGGGGTAGCACAGATACGCAGTATTTT
clone_size: .; d_call: .; j_call: TRBJ1-2; v_call: TRBV19; cdr3_aa: CASNPPGASYGYTF; cdr3_nt: TGTGCCAGTAATCCTCCGGGAGCTTCCTATGGCTACACCTTC
clone_size: .; d_call: TRBD1; j_call: TRBJ2-1; v_call: TRBV27; cdr3_aa: CASSPRTGAPFF; cdr3_nt: TGTGCCAGCAGTCCCCGGACAGGGGCACCCTTCTTC
clone_size: few; d_call: TRBD1; j_call: TRBJ2-1; v_call: TRBV6-5; cdr3_aa: CASRRTGDPYNEQFF; cdr3_nt: TGTGCCAGCAGACGAACAGGGGACCCCTACAATGAGCAGTTCTTC
clone_size: .; d_call: TRBD1; j_call: TRBJ1-2; v_call: TRBV5-4; cdr3_aa: CASSLVRDSLYGYTF; cdr3_nt: TGTGCCAGCAGCTTGGTGCGGGACAGTCTCTATGGCTACACCTTC
clone_size: .; d_call: .; j_call: TRBJ1-1; v_call: TRBV5-4; cdr3_aa: CASSLRTLNTEAFF; cdr3_nt: TGTGCCAGCAGCTTAAGAACACTGAACACTGAAGCTTTCTTT